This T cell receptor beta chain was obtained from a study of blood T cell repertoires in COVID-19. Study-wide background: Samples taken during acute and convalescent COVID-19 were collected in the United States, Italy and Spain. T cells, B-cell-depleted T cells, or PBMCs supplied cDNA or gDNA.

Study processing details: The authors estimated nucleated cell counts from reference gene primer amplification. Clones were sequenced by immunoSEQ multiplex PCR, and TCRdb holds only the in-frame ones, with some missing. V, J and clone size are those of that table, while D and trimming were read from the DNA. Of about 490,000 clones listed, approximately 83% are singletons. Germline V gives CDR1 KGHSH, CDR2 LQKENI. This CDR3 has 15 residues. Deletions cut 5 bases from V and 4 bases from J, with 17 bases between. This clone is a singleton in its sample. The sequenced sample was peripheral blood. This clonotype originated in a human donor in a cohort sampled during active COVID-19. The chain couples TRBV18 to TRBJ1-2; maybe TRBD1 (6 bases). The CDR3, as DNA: TGTGCCAGCTCATCTAACAGGGAATCCTCCTATGGCTACACCTTC. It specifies CASSSNRESSYGYTF.